These 8 T cell receptor beta chains originate from one sample sequenced in a study of T cells after yellow fever vaccination. TCRdb redid the calling of the 5' RACE reads with MiXCR, one entry per CDR3 protein. The sample records about 550,000 distinct CDR3 sequences, around 21% being singletons. Sequenced material: PBMCs, taken 15 days after the yellow fever booster vaccination. These receptors originate from a man aged 25 to 40 who received the YFV17D yellow fever vaccine.

J is TRBJ2-3 and V is TRBV9; 15 bases align to TRBD2. The junction had 2 bases not matched to a gene; V was cut back by 0 bases and J by 0 bases. Germline V gene lookup returns CDR1 SGDLS and CDR2 YYNGEE. CDR3 size: 18 residues. CDR3 DNA: TGTGCCAGCAGCGTAGAAGGGACTAGCGGGAGGAGCACAGATACGCAGTATTTT. Translating gives CASSVEGTSGRSTDTQYF.

This clonotype has more than one count but fewer than ten. The genes are TRBV5-1 and TRBJ2-1; D is ambiguous. Per germline, CDR1 SGHRS and CDR2 YFSETQ. This CDR3 contains 12 residues. The germline V and J ends were trimmed by 4 bases and 12 bases, with 14 bases remaining between them. The CDR3 protein is CASSIDRSSQFF. The DNA of the CDR3 is TGCGCCAGCAGCATAGACCGGAGCTCGCAGTTCTTC.

In this sample, this clonotype turned up a few times. The genes are TRBV25-1 and TRBJ2-7; TRBD1 aligns across 9 bases. The V gene end was trimmed by 3 bases and the J gene end by 3 bases; junction bases not matched to a gene: 3. The CDR3 runs 14 residues. CDR1 and CDR2 from the germline V gene are MGHDK and SYGVNS. CDR3 loop: CASSEGQGLYEQYF. The DNA of the CDR3 is TGTGCCAGCAGTGAGGGACAGGGACTCTACGAGCAGTACTTC.

V usage is TRBV25-1 and J usage is TRBJ2-5; no firm D call. With 4 bases removed from V and 4 bases from J, the gap between germline ends came to 13 bases. The CDR3 spans 14 residues. Germline V gene lookup returns CDR1 MGHDK and CDR2 SYGVNS. In DNA, the CDR3 is TGTGCCAGCAGTGCAGTAACAGTGAGAGAGACCCAGTACTTC. Translation gives CASSAVTVRETQYF.

This clonotype was seen at least ten times. The V and J genes are TRBV6-1 and TRBJ1-2; TRBD1 matches 8 bases. In germline, CDR1 is MNHNS, CDR2 SASEGT. Losses at the gene ends were 4 bases for V and 6 bases for J; bases not matched to a gene: 1. The CDR3 length is 12 residues. The CDR3 reads CASSATGDGYTF. The DNA for the CDR3 is TGTGCCAGCAGTGCGACAGGGGATGGCTACACCTTC.

The sample holds many counts of this clonotype. The rearrangement links TRBV7-2 to TRBJ2-1; the D gene is possibly TRBD1 (5 bases). Germline values: CDR1 SGHTA, CDR2 FQGNSA. The CDR3 spans 13 residues. V shed 4 bases and J shed 8 bases, with 12 bases lying between them. This chain's CDR3 is CASSSKQVYEQFF. CDR3 sequence (DNA): TGTGCCAGCAGCTCGAAACAGGTGTATGAGCAGTTCTTC.

The rearrangement uses TRBV4-1 and TRBJ2-1, with TRBD2 as a possible D gene (6 bases). In germline, CDR1 is MGHRA, CDR2 YSYEKL. The CDR3 totals 16 residues. The ends were cut back, 0 bases at V and 7 bases at J, with 16 bases in the middle. CDR3 residues: CASSQDELANGNEQFF. The CDR3 nucleotides are TGCGCCAGCAGCCAAGATGAGCTAGCGAATGGGAATGAGCAGTTCTTC.

This clonotype has more than one count but fewer than ten. The chain recombines TRBV30 with TRBJ2-7; possibly TRBD1 or TRBD2 for D (5 bases each). This CDR3 spans 14 amino acids. Germline assignment: CDR1 GTSNPN and CDR2 SVGIG (reference sequence). V lost 0 bases, J lost 0 bases, and 9 bases lay in between. The CDR3 reads CAWSVGASSYEQYF. CDR3 sequence (DNA): TGTGCCTGGAGTGTCGGGGCAAGCTCCTACGAGCAGTACTTC.